Listed below are T cell receptor beta chains from one sample, sequenced in a study of T cells in Graves' hyperthyroidism and ophthalmopathy. TCRdb reanalysed the multiplex PCR reads using MiXCR and keeps one entry per CDR3 protein. The sample has 500,000 to 750,000 distinct CDR3 sequences, 13% to 15% seen once. Sequencing was carried out using blood. The receptors stem from a woman aged 18 to 35 with Graves' ophthalmopathy. Both conserved end residues are part of each CDR3. D genes are given only for firm matches. Not all rows give a size; the values are once, few, many and, for expanded clones, a class.

j_call clone_size v_call d_call cdr3_nt cdr3_aa
TRBJ2-1 many TRBV7-3 TRBD2 TGTGCCAGCAGCCCGTTAGCGGGAGTAGTCAATGAGCAGTTCTTC CASSPLAGVVNEQFF
TRBJ2-1 many TRBV2 - TGTGCCAGCAAGGGCGCAGGGGCTTACAATGAGCAGTTCTTC CASKGAGAYNEQFF
TRBJ1-5 - TRBV12-3/TRBV12-4 - TGTGCCAGCAGCCGTGAGGGCGGGAGCAATCAGCCCCAGCATTTT CASSREGGSNQPQHF
TRBJ2-5 many TRBV4-2 TRBD2 TGTGCCAGCAGCCAGTCTAGCGGGAGGGTCCAAGAGACCCAGTACTTC CASSQSSGRVQETQYF
TRBJ2-1 - TRBV15 TRBD2 TGTGCCACCACCAAGTGGGGGACCGGGAGGGATTCCAATGAGCAGTTCTTC CATTKWGTGRDSNEQFF
TRBJ2-5 - TRBV7-2 - TGTGCCAGCAGCTTAAGGGTGAAAGAGACCCAGTACTTC CASSLRVKETQYF
TRBJ2-3 - TRBV20-1 TRBD2 TGCAGTGCCACGAGACTAGCGGCAGGAGGGGGTACGCAGTATTTT CSATRLAAGGGTQYF
TRBJ2-6 once TRBV7-9 TRBD1 TGTGCCAGCAGCTTAGACAGGGGAGCCGCTGGGGCCAACGTCCTGACTTTC CASSLDRGAAGANVLTF
TRBJ1-1 many TRBV2 - TGTGCCAGCAACCTTTACACTGAAGCTTTCTTT CASNLYTEAFF
TRBJ2-1 - TRBV12-3/TRBV12-4 - TGTGCCAGCAGTCGCGGAGGATTCGATGAGCAGTTCTTC CASSRGGFDEQFF
TRBJ2-7 - TRBV19 TRBD1 TGTGCCAGTAGTATCGGGGACAGGGGATCCTACGAGCAGTACTTC CASSIGDRGSYEQYF
TRBJ2-7 few TRBV24-1 TRBD2 TGTGCCACCAGTGGAACTAGCGGGAGGTCCTACGAGCAGTACTTC CATSGTSGRSYEQYF
TRBJ2-7 many TRBV29-1 TRBD2 TGCAGCGCCGGGACTAGCGGGAGGGCCCGCGAGCAGTACTTC CSAGTSGRAREQYF
TRBJ2-1 many TRBV11-3 - TGTGCCAGCAGCTTAGGGGGTTGGGATGAGCAGTTCTTC CASSLGGWDEQFF
TRBJ2-1 few TRBV10-3 TRBD2 TGTGCCACCGGGACTAGCGGGCTTGACAATGAGCAGTTCTTC CATGTSGLDNEQFF
TRBJ1-1 many TRBV24-1 TRBD1 TGTGCCACCAGTGATTCTAGGGGGCGTAGCACTGAAGCTTTCTTT CATSDSRGRSTEAFF
TRBJ2-7 many TRBV30 TRBD1 TGTGCCTGGAGTGCGGGACAGGGGGCCTACGAGCAGTACTTC CAWSAGQGAYEQYF
TRBJ2-1 few TRBV5-1 - TGCGCCAGCAGCTTAGGGTTCGGGGAGGAGCAGTTCTTC CASSLGFGEEQFF
TRBJ2-4 - TRBV30 TRBD1 TGTGCCTGGACGGTAGGGGACAGGGCGTACTTC CAWTVGDRAYF
TRBJ2-3 many TRBV2 - TGTGCCAGCAACGCAATAACGGACGGGACAGATACGCAGTATTTT CASNAITDGTDTQYF
TRBJ1-2 - TRBV29-1 TRBD1 TGCAGCGTTTTTCCGACAGGGGGCAACTATGGCTACACCTTC CSVFPTGGNYGYTF
TRBJ2-7 many TRBV3-1 - TGTGCCAGCAGCCATAGGGGACTGCGCTCCTACGAGCAGTACTTC CASSHRGLRSYEQYF
TRBJ2-5 many TRBV7-9 - TGTGCCAGCAGCTTAGAGGGAGGGGGCGAGACCCAGTACTTC CASSLEGGGETQYF
TRBJ1-5 few TRBV28 - TGTGCCAGCAGTTCGGCGGGAGGCAATCAGCCCCAGCATTTT CASSSAGGNQPQHF
TRBJ1-3 few TRBV12-3/TRBV12-4 - TGTGCCAGCAGTTTAGGACAGGAGCACTCTGGAAACACCATATATTTT CASSLGQEHSGNTIYF
TRBJ2-3 many TRBV20-1 TRBD1 TGCAGTGCTAGGCCTGGACAGGGAGATACAGATACGCAGTATTTT CSARPGQGDTDTQYF
TRBJ2-7 - TRBV18 - TGTGCCAGCTCAGGCGTGGGGGTCGAGCAGTACTTC CASSGVGVEQYF
TRBJ2-3 many TRBV24-1 - TGTGCCACCAGTGATTTTGGACGGTCCACAGATACGCAGTATTTT CATSDFGRSTDTQYF
TRBJ2-7 many TRBV5-1 - TGCGCCAGCAGCTTGGAAATAGAAGCCCGGTACGAGCAGTACTTC CASSLEIEARYEQYF
TRBJ2-2 many TRBV19 - TGTGCCAGTAGTATCCCGGCGGACCCATCAACCACCGGGGAGCTGTTTTTT CASSIPADPSTTGELFF
TRBJ1-6 few TRBV30 TRBD1 TGTGCCTGGAATACTGCAGGGGGAGGGTCACCCCTCCACTTT CAWNTAGGGSPLHF
TRBJ2-1 - TRBV12-3/TRBV12-4 - TGTGCCAGCACTTCAGAGGCAGTCAATGCGCGATTCTTC CASTSEAVNARFF
TRBJ2-3 many TRBV5-1 - TGCGCCAGCAGCTTCTCTATGGTGGGAGGAGCGGGTACGCAGTATTTT CASSFSMVGGAGTQYF
TRBJ2-1 few TRBV5-6 TRBD1 TGTGCCAGCAGCTTCCTGACAGGGGGCAATGAGCAGTTCTTC CASSFLTGGNEQFF
TRBJ2-7 many TRBV12-3/TRBV12-4 TRBD1 TGTGCCAGCAGATCCGGGACAGACTCCTACGAGCAGTACTTC CASRSGTDSYEQYF
TRBJ2-1 many TRBV11-2 - TGTGCCAGCAGCTCACTCTTCGGGGGCGTTAACGGTGAGCAGTTCTTC CASSSLFGGVNGEQFF
TRBJ2-7 many TRBV18 - TGTGCCAGCTCACCACCGGCCGGGTACGAGCAGTACTTC CASSPPAGYEQYF
TRBJ2-1 many TRBV7-9 - TGTGCCAGCAGCGCCCCGGGACAAGAGGGGGATGAGCAGTTCTTC CASSAPGQEGDEQFF
TRBJ2-1 few TRBV7-6 - TGTGCCAGCAGCTTCGTAGGTGAGCAGTTCTTC CASSFVGEQFF
TRBJ2-1 many TRBV12-3/TRBV12-4 TRBD2 TGTGCCAGCAGTTTATTGATACTAGCGGGAGCGGATGAGCAGTTCTTC CASSLLILAGADEQFF
TRBJ1-5 - TRBV27 - TGTGCCAGCAGTTTTGGCAGACCTTATAGCAATCAGCCCCAGCATTTT CASSFGRPYSNQPQHF
TRBJ2-7 many TRBV27 TRBD1 TGTGCCAGCAGTTTATTTGGGGACAGGGGGTACGAGCAGTACTTC CASSLFGDRGYEQYF
TRBJ2-5 many TRBV7-9 TRBD2 TGTGCCAGCAGCTTATCCCCGGCTAGCGGGACCAGCCAGTGGGAGACCCAGTACTTC CASSLSPASGTSQWETQYF
TRBJ2-1 - TRBV4-1 - TGCGCCAGCAGCCAAGGTTCCTTGGCGCTAGCGCCTTACAATGAGCAGTTCTTC CASSQGSLALAPYNEQFF